This T cell receptor beta chain originates from a study of OX40 agonist ivuxolimab in advanced cancers. About the study: Patients achieving partial responses numbered three: one hepatocellular carcinoma case and two cutaneous melanoma cases. Findings of the study overall: In a subset of nonresponders, normalized T-cell clonal expansion was also low. Averaging showed that CD8+ T cells had more expanded clones than CD4+ did.

With regard to this clone: Its antigen remains unidentified. Within the sample, other DNA sequences also encode this same CDR3.

CDR3 length: 13 residues. CDR1 is SEHNR, CDR2 FQNEAQ, per germline (reference sequence). Trimming left V 6 bases short and J 1 base short, with 9 bases between. Assay: immunoSEQ multiplex PCR; the TCRdb copy retains only in-frame clones and omits some. Here the sample spans 60,000 to 85,000 clones, 87% being singletons. The sequencing used CD4+ or CD8+ T cells sorted from blood, collected in a trial of the OX40 agonist ivuxolimab. The J gene is TRBJ1-1, the V gene TRBV7-9; D might be TRBD1 (6 bases). The TCR originated in an adult with an advanced solid tumor such as melanoma, head and neck, liver or kidney cancer. CDR3 nucleotide sequence: TGTGCCAGCAGTTTGACAGGGAACACTGAAGCTTTCTTT. This codes for CASSLTGNTEAFF.